This T cell receptor beta chain stems from a study of T cell repertoires in cytomegalovirus infection. Study-wide context: From public TCR beta signatures came an indication of both CMV infection and matching HLA type. Study-wide points: What dominated the ex vivo response were HLA-C-restricted CMV-specific TCR beta clonotypes.

In this sample, this clonotype turned up many times. Its target is not known. TCRdb analysed the reads with MiXCR anew, one entry per CDR3 protein. The table lists about 150,000 distinct CDR3 sequences, around 20% of them singletons. The material sequenced was PBMCs. The TCR originated in a human donor in good health (CMV status not recorded). Some clones in this sample may be carry-over from other donors' samples.

The CDR3 loop is CASSYGSREKLFF. As DNA, the CDR3 is TGTGCCAGCAGTTACGGGAGCAGAGAAAAACTGTTTTTT. The chain combines TRBV12-3 or TRBV12-4 with TRBJ1-4; no definite D call. Trimming pared 4 bases from V and 8 bases from J, leaving 11 bases between. The CDR3 has 13 amino acids.